This entry features one T cell receptor (beta chain) sequence. Its cognate antigen is unknown. The data originate from a study of CD8+ T cells in alopecia areata. Study observations and caveats: Compared with normal scalp, lesional scalp had higher clonality and more expanded CD8+ clones.

Described treatment: oral pan-JAK inhibitor, 5-10 mg twice daily. Researchers took lesional scalp punch biopsies and peripheral blood from people who were alopecia areata patients. Extracted RNA was reverse transcribed, and the resulting cDNA served as sequencing template. Sequenced by immunoSEQ multiplex PCR; TCRdb stores in-frame clones only, minus some. The table lists approximately 130,000 clones, approximately 60% of them singletons. The specimen comprised CD4+ T cells sorted from blood, sampled at week 4, from a patient treated with tofacitinib. The TCR originated in a human donor with alopecia areata.

This CDR3 is CASSLNRDSPLHF. The CDR3 nucleotides are TGTGCCAGCAGCTTAAACAGGGATTCACCCCTCCACTTT. This chain links TRBV11-3 with TRBJ1-6, with D possibly matching TRBD1 (6 bases). Germline V gene data show CDR1 as SGHNT and CDR2 as YENEEA. V was trimmed by 2 bases and J by 8 bases, leaving 7 bases between them. The CDR3 has 13 amino acids.